Each of the 22 T cell receptor beta chains below was sequenced from the same sample in a study of CD8 T cells in Susac syndrome. With random hexamers, roughly 0.5 to 1 ug RNA was reverse transcribed. TCRdb passed the immunoSEQ multiplex PCR reads through MiXCR, listing each CDR3 protein once. The repertoire includes 95,000 to 150,000 distinct CDR3 sequences, around 95% of them detected once, and under 0.095% sits in the top ten. Input material: CD4+ T cells from PBMCs. The receptors stem from a human donor in good health.

V is TRBV4-1 and J is TRBJ1-4; D unclear. Germline V lookup: CDR1 MGHRA, CDR2 YSYEKL. Trimming stripped 1 base from V and 0 bases from J, with 9 bases between. The CDR3 consists of 16 residues. This CDR3 is CASSQGWGSTNEKLFF. DNA for the CDR3: TGCGCCAGCAGCCAAGGATGGGGATCAACTAATGAAAAACTGTTTTTT.

The chain recombines TRBV30 with TRBJ1-2; no firm D call. Per the germline V gene, CDR1 is GTSNPN and CDR2 is SVGIG (reference sequence). The V end lost 3 bases, the J end lost 4 bases, and 9 bases lay between the germline ends. This CDR3 is 12 amino acids long. CDR3 sequence reads: CAWRQRAYGYTF. Written as DNA, the CDR3 is TGTGCCTGGAGACAGAGGGCCTATGGCTACACCTTC.

V is TRBV29-1 and J is TRBJ2-7; 9 bases are shared with TRBD1. J gave up 6 bases and V 2 bases, and 5 bases lay outside the gene matches. The CDR3 length is 13 residues. Germline-derived CDR1 and CDR2 are SQVTM and ANQGSEA. CDR3 loop: CSVEMGQGGEQYF. CDR3 bases: TGCAGCGTTGAAATGGGACAGGGCGGCGAGCAGTACTTC.

The table lists this clonotype with a few counts. The chain employs TRBV18 and TRBJ2-5; D might be TRBD2 (5 bases). Trimming removed 2 bases at V and 3 bases at J, with 10 bases between. In germline, CDR1 is KGHSH, CDR2 LQKENI. The CDR3 has 14 amino acids. CDR3 sequence reads: CASSPGGSKETQYF. CDR3 DNA sequence: TGTGCCAGCTCACCAGGAGGTAGCAAAGAGACCCAGTACTTC. Looking up the rest from reference TRBV18 and TRBJ2-5 gives the full variable domain: NAGVMQNPRHLVRRRGQEARLRCSPMKGHSHVYWYRQLPEEGLKFMVYLQKENIIDESGMPKERFSAEFPKEGPSILRIQQVVRGDSAAYFCASSPGGSKETQYFGPGTRLLVL.

The chain has TRBV5-1 and TRBJ2-1; D call uncertain. The CDR3 extends over 14 amino acids. V shed 4 bases and J shed 5 bases, with 13 bases lying between them. Germline CDR1 is SGHRS and CDR2 is YFSETQ. CDR3 amino acids: CASSLSDPNNEQFF. As DNA, the CDR3 is TGCGCCAGCAGCCTTTCCGACCCCAACAATGAGCAGTTCTTC. Based on the CDR3 plus reference TRBV5-1 and TRBJ2-1, the full variable domain is KAGVTQTPRYLIKTRGQQVTLSCSPISGHRSVSWYQQTPGQGLQFLFEYFSETQRNKGNFPGRFSGRQFSNSRSEMNVSTLELGDSALYLCASSLSDPNNEQFFGPGTRLTVL.

This rearrangement joins TRBV5-6 to TRBJ2-3, with 10 bases aligning to TRBD2. Germline CDR1 and CDR2: SGHDT and YYEEEE. The trim removed 3 bases at V and 6 bases at J, leaving 10 bases unmatched. This CDR3 has 16 amino acids. CDR3 sequence reads: CASSSPLAGDADTQYF. Written as DNA, the CDR3 is TGTGCCAGCAGCTCCCCCCTAGCGGGAGACGCGGATACGCAGTATTTT.

This clonotype was recorded once. The V call is TRBV12-3 or TRBV12-4, the J call TRBJ2-1; 13 nucleotides match TRBD2. Trimming removed 7 bases from V and 7 bases from J; junction bases left unmatched: 7. The CDR3 extends over 15 amino acids. Here the CDR3 reads CASNPTSGRLNEQFF. CDR3 DNA sequence: TGTGCCAGCAACCCGACTAGCGGGAGGCTGAATGAGCAGTTCTTC.

This chain uses TRBV19 with TRBJ2-3; TRBD2 is a possible D gene (5 bases). The ends were cut back, 3 bases at V and 4 bases at J, with 20 bases in the middle. The CDR3 sequence is 17 residues long. Germline assignment: CDR1 LNHDA and CDR2 SQIVND (reference sequence). The CDR3 sequence is CASSIRTRHGPPDTQYF. As DNA, the CDR3 is TGTGCCAGTAGTATCCGGACTCGACATGGCCCTCCAGATACGCAGTATTTT.

The chain joins TRBV6-1 to TRBJ2-4, with D perhaps TRBD1 (5 bases). Germline lookup yields CDR1 MNHNS and CDR2 SASEGT. The V end lost 6 bases, the J end lost 0 bases, and 15 bases lay between the germline ends. The CDR3 is made up of 16 amino acids. The CDR3 DNA follows: TGTGCCAGCAGCCCGAACAGGAATCTAGCCAAAAACATTCAGTACTTC. Its protein product is CASSPNRNLAKNIQYF.

The chain couples TRBV7-9 to TRBJ1-1; no reliable D call. The CDR3 length is 15 residues. Trimming removed 5 bases at V and 4 bases at J, with 17 bases between. CDR1 SEHNR and CDR2 FQNEAQ come from the germline V gene (reference sequence). The CDR3: CASSPRGGTGTEAFF. The CDR3 DNA follows: TGTGCCAGCAGCCCGCGGGGAGGAACGGGCACTGAAGCTTTCTTT.

This clonotype was picked up one time. The chain has TRBV5-4 and TRBJ2-4; no reliable D call. This CDR3 has 13 residues. The germline V and J ends were trimmed by 1 base and 5 bases, with 7 bases remaining between them. Germline-derived CDR1 and CDR2 are SGHNT and YYREEE (reference sequence). The CDR3 loop reads CASSLYGENIQYF. In DNA, the CDR3 is TGTGCCAGCAGCTTGTATGGGGAAAACATTCAGTACTTC.

This clonotype was detected once. This chain joins TRBV30 and TRBJ2-3, with D unresolved. Per the germline V gene, CDR1 is GTSNPN and CDR2 is SVGIG (reference sequence). Trimming pared 3 bases from V and 2 bases from J, leaving 9 bases between. The CDR3 spans 13 residues. This chain's CDR3 is CAWRGIATDTQYF. The DNA of the CDR3 is TGTGCCTGGAGGGGGATAGCCACAGATACGCAGTATTTT. Using reference TRBV30 and TRBJ2-3 for the parts outside the CDR3, the full variable domain is SQTIHQWPATLVQPVGSPLSLECTVEGTSNPNLYWYRQAAGRGLQLLFYSVGIGQISSEVPQNLSASRPQDRQFILSSKKLLLSDSGFYLCAWRGIATDTQYFGPGTRLTVL.

This clonotype was found once. This chain links TRBV30 with TRBJ1-1, with D possibly TRBD1 on 6 matching bases. Germline-derived CDR1 and CDR2 are GTSNPN and SVGIG (reference sequence). CDR3 size: 13 residues. V shed 4 bases and J shed 1 base, with 10 bases lying between them. The CDR3 spells CAWTPGQNTEAFF. The CDR3 region has the DNA TGTGCCTGGACCCCGGGACAGAACACTGAAGCTTTCTTT. The variable domain in full, completed from reference TRBV30 and TRBJ1-1, reads SQTIHQWPATLVQPVGSPLSLECTVEGTSNPNLYWYRQAAGRGLQLLFYSVGIGQISSEVPQNLSASRPQDRQFILSSKKLLLSDSGFYLCAWTPGQNTEAFFGQGTRLTVV.

The rearrangement joins TRBV10-3 to TRBJ2-1; 9 positions match TRBD2. Germline trimming cut 0 bases from V and 7 bases from J; bases unmatched to any gene: 4. The CDR3 runs to 15 residues. CDR1 and CDR2 (germline): ENHRY, SYGVKD. The CDR3 protein is CAISESGTSSNEQFF. CDR3 nucleotide sequence: TGTGCCATCAGTGAGTCCGGGACTAGCAGTAATGAGCAGTTCTTC.

The chain links TRBV29-1 to TRBJ2-6, with 8 bases lining up with TRBD1. The CDR3 length is 13 residues. The trim removed 6 bases at V and 6 bases at J, leaving 4 bases unmatched. Germline V gives CDR1 SQVTM, CDR2 ANQGSEA. Here the CDR3 DNA reads TGCAGCGTAAGGGACAGGCAGGCCAACGTCCTGACTTTC. It is translated as CSVRDRQANVLTF.

The chain uses TRBV2 and TRBJ2-5; TRBD2 matches 10 bases. The CDR3 runs to 14 residues. Looked up from germline, CDR1 is SNHLY and CDR2 is FYNNEI. Unmatched junction bases numbered 3, after V lost 6 bases and J lost 2 bases. The CDR3 sequence: CASRVLAGQETQYF. The DNA of the CDR3 is TGTGCCAGCAGGGTACTAGCGGGACAAGAGACCCAGTACTTC.

The chain couples TRBV5-1 to TRBJ2-7, with TRBD2 matching over 10 bases. With V trimmed by 0 bases and J by 9 bases, 12 bases remained unmatched. Germline-derived CDR1 and CDR2 are SGHRS and YFSETQ. The CDR3 has 16 amino acids. The chain's CDR3 is CASSLDLAGVNPRQYF. DNA for the CDR3: TGCGCCAGCAGCTTGGATCTAGCGGGAGTGAATCCGAGGCAGTACTTC.

The chain has TRBV12-3 or TRBV12-4 and TRBJ1-2; D might be TRBD1 (5 bases). This CDR3 region has 12 residues. Trimming stripped 9 bases from V and 10 bases from J, with 18 bases between. The CDR3 nucleotides are TGTGCCAGTACAGACCTCGGAGGGGACTACACCTTC. Residues: CASTDLGGDYTF.

The V and J genes are TRBV2 and TRBJ1-1; 9 nucleotides match TRBD1. Losses at the gene ends were 8 bases for V and 5 bases for J; bases not matched to a gene: 12. In germline, CDR1 is SNHLY, CDR2 FYNNEI. The CDR3 has 15 residues. The CDR3 nucleotides are TGTGCCAGCGGCTCGGCGGGACAGGGTAAGACTGAAGCTTTCTTT. Translated, it gives CASGSAGQGKTEAFF.

This clonotype appeared a few times. V usage is TRBV2 and J usage is TRBJ2-2, with 9 bases that match TRBD2. The CDR3 length is 15 residues. Trimming took 10 bases from V and 2 from J; bases not matched to a gene: 8. CDR1 and CDR2 (germline): SNHLY, FYNNEI. The CDR3 DNA reads TGTGCCACCGCCGCACTAGCGGGTAACACCGGGGAGCTGTTTTTT. It codes for CATAALAGNTGELFF.

The chain employs TRBV9 and TRBJ1-1; D perhaps matches TRBD1 (6 bases). Trimming pared 2 bases from V and 2 bases from J, leaving 10 bases between. The CDR3 consists of 14 residues. From germline, CDR1 is SGDLS and CDR2 YYNGEE. CDR3: CASSVIQGNTEAFF. DNA of the CDR3: TGTGCCAGCAGCGTCATACAGGGTAACACTGAAGCTTTCTTT.

This clonotype was seen a few times. The chain employs TRBV12-3 or TRBV12-4 and TRBJ1-2; D unclear. Trimming cost V 5 bases and J 8 bases, with 9 bases left between them. This CDR3 is built from 11 residues. Written as DNA, the CDR3 is TGTGCCAGCAGTCCCCGCAGGGGCTACACCTTC. The encoded protein is CASSPRRGYTF.